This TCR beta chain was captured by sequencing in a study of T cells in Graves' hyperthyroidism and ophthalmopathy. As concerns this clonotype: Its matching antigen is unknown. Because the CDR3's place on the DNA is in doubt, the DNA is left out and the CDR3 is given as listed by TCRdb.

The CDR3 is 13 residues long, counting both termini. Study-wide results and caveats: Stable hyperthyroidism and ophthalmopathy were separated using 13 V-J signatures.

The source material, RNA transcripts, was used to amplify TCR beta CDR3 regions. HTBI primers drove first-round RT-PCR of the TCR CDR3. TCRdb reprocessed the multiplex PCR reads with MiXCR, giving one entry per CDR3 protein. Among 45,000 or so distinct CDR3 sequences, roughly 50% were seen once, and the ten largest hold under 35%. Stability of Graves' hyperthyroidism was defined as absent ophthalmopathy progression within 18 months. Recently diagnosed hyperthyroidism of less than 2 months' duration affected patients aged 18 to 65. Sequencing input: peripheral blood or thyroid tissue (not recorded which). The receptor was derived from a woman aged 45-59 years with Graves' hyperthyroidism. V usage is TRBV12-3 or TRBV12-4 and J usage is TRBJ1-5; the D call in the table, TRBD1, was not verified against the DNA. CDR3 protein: CASTFGKGAYEHF.